Sequencing of this T cell receptor beta chain was carried out in a study of T cell repertoires in cytomegalovirus infection (dated by TCRdb to about 2019). Study-wide context: The HLA type of each donor mattered for the analysis, because public TCR beta signatures pointed to carriage of CMV infection along with the matching HLA type.

This clonotype has more than one count but fewer than ten. Its antigen target is currently unknown. Within one base of it there is no much larger clone, and no base qualities were kept. What the research found in general, with its limitations: The ex vivo response was dominated by HLA-C-restricted CMV-specific TCR beta clonotypes, and the single most frequent clonotype in two of eight donors was supplied by these HLA-C-restricted clonotypes. Cumulative frequency of public TCR beta family members discriminated carriers of CMV infection plus the relevant HLA type in this cohort and an independent approximately 370-donor cohort.

From its cysteine to its phenylalanine, the CDR3 spans 17 amino acids. The read is trimmed to its CDR3 DNA, 51 bases read in frame from base 1. According to the germline V gene, CDR1 reads SGHRS and CDR2 reads YFSETQ. V gives up 4 bases and J gives up 0 bases, and the segment between their germline ends measures 16 bases. The instrument given in TCRdb is Illumina HiSeq 1500. The raw public reads went through TCRdb reprocessing: fastp at Q25, MiXCR clone calling, in-frame beta chains kept. Rows matching on CDR3 protein sequence are summarized as one entry with the most common DNA and genes. This sample is represented by 350,000 to 500,000 distinct CDR3 sequences; 30% to 40% of them were singletons. The top ten clonotypes cover approximately 14% of the sample.

The clonotype was recovered from a human donor in good health (CMV status not recorded). Some clones in this sample may be carry-over from other donors' samples. Sequencing was done on a sample of PBMCs. The chain is assembled from TRBV5-1 and TRBJ1-4; no D gene is confidently identified. The CDR3 loop reads CASSPRGNVATNEKLFF. The bases are TGCGCCAGCAGCCCCCGCGGTAATGTGGCAACTAATGAAAAACTGTTTTTT.